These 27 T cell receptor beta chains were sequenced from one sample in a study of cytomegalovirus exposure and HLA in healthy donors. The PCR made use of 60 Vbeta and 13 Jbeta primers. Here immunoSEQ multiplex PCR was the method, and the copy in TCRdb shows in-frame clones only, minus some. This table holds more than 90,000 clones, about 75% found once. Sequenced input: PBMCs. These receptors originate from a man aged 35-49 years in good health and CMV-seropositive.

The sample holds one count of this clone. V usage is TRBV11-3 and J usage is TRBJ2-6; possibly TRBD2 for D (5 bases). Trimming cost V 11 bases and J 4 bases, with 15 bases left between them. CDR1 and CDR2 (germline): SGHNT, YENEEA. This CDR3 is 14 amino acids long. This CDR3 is CAPSAGRGANVLTF. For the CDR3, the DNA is TGTGCCCCTTCGGCGGGTCGGGGGGCCAACGTCCTGACTTTC.

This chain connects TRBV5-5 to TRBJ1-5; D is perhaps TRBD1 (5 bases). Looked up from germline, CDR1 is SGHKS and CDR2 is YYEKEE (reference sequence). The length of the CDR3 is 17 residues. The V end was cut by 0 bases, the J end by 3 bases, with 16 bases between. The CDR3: CASSLASGAGNNQPQHF. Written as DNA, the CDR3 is TGTGCCAGCAGCTTGGCCTCGGGCGCAGGGAACAATCAGCCCCAGCATTTT.

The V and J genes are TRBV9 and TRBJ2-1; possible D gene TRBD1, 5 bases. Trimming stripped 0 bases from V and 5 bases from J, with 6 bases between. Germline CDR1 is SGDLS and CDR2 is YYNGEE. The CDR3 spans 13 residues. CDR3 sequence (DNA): TGTGCCAGCAGCGTAGAGGGGCACAATGAGCAGTTCTTC. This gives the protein CASSVEGHNEQFF.

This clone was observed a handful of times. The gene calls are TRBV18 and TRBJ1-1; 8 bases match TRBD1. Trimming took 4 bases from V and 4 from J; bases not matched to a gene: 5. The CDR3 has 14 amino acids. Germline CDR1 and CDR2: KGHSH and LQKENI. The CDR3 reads CASSRGQVTTEAFF. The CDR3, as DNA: TGTGCCAGCTCACGGGGACAGGTGACCACTGAAGCTTTCTTT.

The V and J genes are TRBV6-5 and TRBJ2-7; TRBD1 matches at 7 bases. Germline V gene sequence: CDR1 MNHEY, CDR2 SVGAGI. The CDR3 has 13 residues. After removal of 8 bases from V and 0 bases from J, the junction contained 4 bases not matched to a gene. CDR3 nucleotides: TGTGCCAGCGGCGGACAGGTCTCCTACGAGCAGTACTTC. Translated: CASGGQVSYEQYF.

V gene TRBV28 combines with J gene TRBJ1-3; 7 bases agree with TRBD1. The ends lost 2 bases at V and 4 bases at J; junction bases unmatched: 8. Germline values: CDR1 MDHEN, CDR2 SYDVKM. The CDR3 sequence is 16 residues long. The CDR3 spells CASSLRAGGSGNTIYF. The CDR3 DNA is TGTGCCAGCAGTTTAAGGGCAGGGGGTTCGGGAAACACCATATATTTT.

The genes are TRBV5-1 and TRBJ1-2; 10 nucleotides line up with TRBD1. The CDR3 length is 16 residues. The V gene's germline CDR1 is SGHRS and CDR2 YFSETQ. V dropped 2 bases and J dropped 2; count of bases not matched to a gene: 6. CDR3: CASSFGTGVGNYGYTF. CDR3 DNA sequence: TGCGCCAGCAGCTTTGGGACAGGGGTAGGCAACTATGGCTACACCTTC.

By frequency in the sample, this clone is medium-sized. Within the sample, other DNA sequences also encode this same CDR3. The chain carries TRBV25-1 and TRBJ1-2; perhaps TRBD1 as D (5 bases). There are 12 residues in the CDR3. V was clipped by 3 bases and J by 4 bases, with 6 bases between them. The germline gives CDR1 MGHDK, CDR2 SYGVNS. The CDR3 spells CASSDQGYGYTF. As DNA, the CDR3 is TGTGCCAGCAGTGACCAGGGCTATGGCTACACCTTC.

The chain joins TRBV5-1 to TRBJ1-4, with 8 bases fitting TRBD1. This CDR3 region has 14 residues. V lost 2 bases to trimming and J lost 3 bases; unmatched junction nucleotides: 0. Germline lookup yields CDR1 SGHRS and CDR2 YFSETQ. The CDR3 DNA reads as TGCGCCAGCAGCTTCAGGGGGCCTAATGAAAAACTGTTTTTT. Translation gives CASSFRGPNEKLFF. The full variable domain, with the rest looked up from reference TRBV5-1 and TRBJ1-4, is KAGVTQTPRYLIKTRGQQVTLSCSPISGHRSVSWYQQTPGQGLQFLFEYFSETQRNKGNFPGRFSGRQFSNSRSEMNVSTLELGDSALYLCASSFRGPNEKLFFGSGTQLSVL.

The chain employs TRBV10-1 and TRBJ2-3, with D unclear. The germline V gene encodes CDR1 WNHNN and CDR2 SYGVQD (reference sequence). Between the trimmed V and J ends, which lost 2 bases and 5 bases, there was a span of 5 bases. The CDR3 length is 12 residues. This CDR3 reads CASSEPQDTQYF. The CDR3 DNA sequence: TGCGCCAGCAGTGAGCCCCAAGATACGCAGTATTTT.

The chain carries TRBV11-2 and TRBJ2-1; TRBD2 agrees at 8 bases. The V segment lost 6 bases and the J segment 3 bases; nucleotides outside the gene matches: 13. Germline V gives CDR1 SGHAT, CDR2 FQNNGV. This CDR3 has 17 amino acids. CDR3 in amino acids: CASSQQPGTRHYNEQFF. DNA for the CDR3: TGTGCCAGCAGTCAACAGCCCGGGACTAGGCACTACAATGAGCAGTTCTTC. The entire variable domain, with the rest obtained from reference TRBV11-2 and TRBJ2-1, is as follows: EAGVAQSPRYKIIEKRQSVAFWCNPISGHATLYWYQQILGQGPKLLIQFQNNGVVDDSQLPKDRFSAERLKGVDSTLKIQPAKLEDSAVYLCASSQQPGTRHYNEQFFGPGTRLTVL.

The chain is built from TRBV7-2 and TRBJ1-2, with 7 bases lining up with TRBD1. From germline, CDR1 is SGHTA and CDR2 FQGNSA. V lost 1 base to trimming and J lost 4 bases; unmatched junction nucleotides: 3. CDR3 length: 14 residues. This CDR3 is CASSLETGTYGYTF. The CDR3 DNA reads TGTGCCAGCAGCTTAGAGACAGGGACCTATGGCTACACCTTC.

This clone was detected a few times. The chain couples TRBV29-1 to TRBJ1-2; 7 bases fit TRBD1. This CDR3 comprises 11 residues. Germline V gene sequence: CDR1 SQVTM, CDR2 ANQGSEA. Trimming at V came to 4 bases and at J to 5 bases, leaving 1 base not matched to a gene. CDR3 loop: CSVGTGYGYTF. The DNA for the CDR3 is TGCAGCGTTGGGACAGGTTATGGCTACACCTTC. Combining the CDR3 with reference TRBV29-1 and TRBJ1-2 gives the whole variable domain SAVISQKPSRDICQRGTSLTIQCQVDSQVTMMFWYRQQPGQSLTLIATANQGSEATYESGFVIDKFPISRPNLTFSTLTVSNMSPEDSSIYLCSVGTGYGYTFGSGTRLTVV.

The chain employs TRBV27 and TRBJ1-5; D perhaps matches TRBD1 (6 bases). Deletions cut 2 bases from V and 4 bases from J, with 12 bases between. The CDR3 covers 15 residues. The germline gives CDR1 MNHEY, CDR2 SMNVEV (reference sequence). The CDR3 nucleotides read TGTGCCAGCAGTTTAGAGGGGCAGGGGAATCAGCCCCAGCATTTT. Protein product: CASSLEGQGNQPQHF.

The DNA for the CDR3 is TGTGCCAGCAATGAGGGAAGCAATCAGCCCCAGCATTTT. Protein: CASNEGSNQPQHF. This chain uses TRBV28 with TRBJ1-5; D unclear. The germline V gene encodes CDR1 MDHEN and CDR2 SYDVKM. The CDR3 runs to 13 residues. V was cut by 7 bases and J by 1 base, with 8 bases left in between.

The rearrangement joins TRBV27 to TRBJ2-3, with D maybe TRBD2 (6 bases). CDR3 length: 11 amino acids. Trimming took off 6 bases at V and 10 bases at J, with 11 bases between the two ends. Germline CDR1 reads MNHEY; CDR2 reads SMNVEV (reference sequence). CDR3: CASSHGSSQYF. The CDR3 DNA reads TGTGCCAGCAGCCACGGGAGTTCGCAGTATTTT.

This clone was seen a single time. CDR3 residues: CASSFRLGDTQYF. The CDR3 DNA is TGCGCCAGCAGCTTCCGGCTAGGAGATACGCAGTATTTT. The rearrangement links TRBV5-1 to TRBJ2-3; no clear D. The germline V gene has CDR1 SGHRS and CDR2 YFSETQ. The CDR3 is 13 amino acids. Trimming cost V 2 bases and J 5 bases, with 9 bases left between them.

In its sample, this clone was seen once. The CDR3 protein is CASSSLRQSLYGYTF. The CDR3 nucleotides read TGTGCCAGCAGTTCGCTCAGACAGTCACTATATGGCTACACCTTC. V is TRBV27 and J is TRBJ1-2, with D perhaps TRBD1 (5 bases). The CDR3 runs 15 residues. Germline V gives CDR1 MNHEY, CDR2 SMNVEV (reference sequence). V lost 4 bases and J 5 bases, leaving 17 bases between the germline ends.

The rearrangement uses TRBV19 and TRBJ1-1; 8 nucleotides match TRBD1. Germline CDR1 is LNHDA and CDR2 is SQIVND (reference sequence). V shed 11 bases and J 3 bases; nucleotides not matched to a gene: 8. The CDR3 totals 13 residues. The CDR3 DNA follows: TGTGCCGCCCAGAGACAGGGGCACACTGAAGCTTTCTTT. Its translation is CAAQRQGHTEAFF.

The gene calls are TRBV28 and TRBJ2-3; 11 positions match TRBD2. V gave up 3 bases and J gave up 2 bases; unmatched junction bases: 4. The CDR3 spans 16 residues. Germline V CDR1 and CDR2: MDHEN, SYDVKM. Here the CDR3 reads CASSFGTSGATDTQYF. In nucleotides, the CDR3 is TGTGCCAGCAGTTTTGGGACTAGCGGAGCCACAGATACGCAGTATTTT.

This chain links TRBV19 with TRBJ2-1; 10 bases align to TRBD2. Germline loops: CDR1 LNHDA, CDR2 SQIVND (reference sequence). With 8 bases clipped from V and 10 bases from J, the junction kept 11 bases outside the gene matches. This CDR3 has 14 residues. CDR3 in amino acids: CASESGGVLREQFF. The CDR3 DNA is TGTGCCAGTGAAAGCGGGGGGGTTCTTAGGGAGCAGTTCTTC. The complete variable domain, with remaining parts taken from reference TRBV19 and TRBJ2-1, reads DGGITQSPKYLFRKEGQNVTLSCEQNLNHDAMYWYRQDPGQGLRLIYYSQIVNDFQKGDIAEGYSVSREKKESFPLTVTSAQKNPTAFYLCASESGGVLREQFFGPGTRLTVL.

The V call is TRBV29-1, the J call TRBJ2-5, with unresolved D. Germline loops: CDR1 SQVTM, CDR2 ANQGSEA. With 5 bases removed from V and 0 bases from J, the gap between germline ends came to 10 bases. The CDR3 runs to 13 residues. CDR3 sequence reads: CSVFPPYQETQYF. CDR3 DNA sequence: TGCAGCGTTTTTCCTCCGTACCAAGAGACCCAGTACTTC.

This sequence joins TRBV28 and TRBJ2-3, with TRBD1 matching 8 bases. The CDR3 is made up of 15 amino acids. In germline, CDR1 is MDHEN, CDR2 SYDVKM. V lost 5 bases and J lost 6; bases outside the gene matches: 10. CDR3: CASSPRTGNVDTQYF. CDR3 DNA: TGTGCCAGCAGTCCCCGGACAGGGAACGTGGATACGCAGTATTTT.

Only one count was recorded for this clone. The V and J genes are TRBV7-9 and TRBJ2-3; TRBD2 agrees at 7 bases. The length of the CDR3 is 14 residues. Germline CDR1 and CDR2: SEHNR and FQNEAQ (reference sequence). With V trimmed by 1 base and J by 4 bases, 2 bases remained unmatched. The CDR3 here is CASSLVGGSDTQYF. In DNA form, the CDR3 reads TGTGCCAGCAGCTTAGTCGGGGGGTCAGATACGCAGTATTTT.

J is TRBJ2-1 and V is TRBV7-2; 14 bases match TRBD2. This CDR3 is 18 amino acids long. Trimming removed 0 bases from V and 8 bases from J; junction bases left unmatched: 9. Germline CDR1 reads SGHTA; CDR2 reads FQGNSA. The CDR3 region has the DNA TGTGCCAGCAGCTTAGCGTGGAGACTAGCGGGGGGGAAGGATGAGCAGTTCTTC. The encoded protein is CASSLAWRLAGGKDEQFF.

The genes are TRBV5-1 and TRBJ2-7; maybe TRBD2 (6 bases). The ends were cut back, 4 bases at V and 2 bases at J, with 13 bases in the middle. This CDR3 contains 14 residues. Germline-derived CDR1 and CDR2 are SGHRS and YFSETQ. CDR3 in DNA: TGCGCCAGCAGCCCTGCTGCGGGGCCCTACGAGCAGTACTTC. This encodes CASSPAAGPYEQYF.

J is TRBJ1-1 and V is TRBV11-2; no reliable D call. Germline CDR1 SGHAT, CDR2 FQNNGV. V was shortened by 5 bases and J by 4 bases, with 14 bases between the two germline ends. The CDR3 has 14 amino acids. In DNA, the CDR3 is TGTGCCAGCAGCAGTAGCCCGGGGAGCACTGAAGCTTTCTTT. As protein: CASSSSPGSTEAFF.